This T cell receptor beta chain came from a study of T cell responses to AZD1222 COVID-19 vaccine. Whole-study results and caveats: Only a handful of AZD1222 recipients, more than 5 in all, had baseline seropositivity. Along spike, vaccine-associated CD4 TCRs were found throughout, with dominance at 160-218 and 743-854. Spike-specific TCR breadth and depth went up after people got two AZD1222 doses.

Comment on this clone: Its antigen remains unknown.

Produced via immunoSEQ multiplex PCR; TCRdb's table is partial and in-frame only. The sample has 150,000 to 200,000 clones, 92% seen once. CDR1 and CDR2 (germline): GTSNPN, SVGIG (reference sequence). V lost 1 base and J 3 bases, leaving 10 bases between the germline ends. The CDR3 loop spans 14 amino acids. Sample: peripheral blood, taken 28 days after the second AZD1222 dose. This clonotype was sampled from an adult who received the AZD1222 COVID-19 vaccine. The chain has TRBV30 and TRBJ1-5; D unresolved. The CDR3 protein is CAWSANVANQPQHF. CDR3 coding DNA: TGTGCCTGGAGTGCCAACGTGGCCAATCAGCCCCAGCATTTT.